This TCR beta chain originates from a study of blood T cell repertoires in COVID-19 (dated by TCRdb to the early 2020s). With regard to the full study: Collaborator samples came from the United States, Italy and Spain and covered acute and convalescent phases of COVID-19. The material from the prospective study consisted of cDNA or gDNA derived from T cells, B-cell-depleted T cells, or PBMCs. Subjects who had been exposed to COVID-19, were actively infected with it, or had recovered from it provided the deeply sampled blood TCRbeta repertoires that made up the dataset. A freely available public database, intended as a resource for researchers studying the immune response to SARS-CoV-2, is where the repertoires were released. Samples were obtained from the ongoing ImmuneRACE study (first 160 participants) and from 1,000 to 1,500 subjects provided by 6 global collaborators. The sample metadata nearly always contained a de-identified subject ID, COVID-19 status, age in years and sex. Where HLA class I and class II types were available, the types were taken from metadata supplied by the sample provider, not from assay-based typing. What the work shows at the level of the full study, not this receptor alone: The amount of clinical and demographic metadata varied by source and participant and was provided uncurated.

Whole blood was collected in K2EDTA tubes by collaborating institutions according to the institutions' own protocols. Collaborator samples were shipped for TCRbeta analysis as frozen whole blood, isolated PBMCs, or DNA extracted from either sample type. Points on this clone: Its antigen specificity is not known. Base qualities are not provided; no much larger clone lies one nucleotide away.

V is reduced by 3 bases and J by 6 bases, leaving a spacing of 11 bases between them. The germline V gene (reference sequence) gives CDR1 as DFQATT and CDR2 as SNEGSKA. The CDR3 sequence holds 12 residues, the cysteine and phenylalanine included. The entry retains the CDR3 DNA only, 36 bases that are in frame from base 1. TCRbeta CDR3 regions were amplified from genomic DNA using the immunoSEQ Assay, a bias-controlled multiplex PCR. Turning to the authors' computational methods: Within the assay, amplification of reference gene primers was used to estimate how many nucleated cells each sample contained. To quantify the absolute abundance of each unique TCRbeta CDR3 rearrangement, sequence reads were collapsed and filtered. For each sample, productive Simpson clonality was calculated as the square root of Simpson's diversity index over productive rearrangements. The clones in this table, taken by TCRdb from immuneACCESS, are in-frame only. Not every clone is retained; where verified, under half of the shortfall comes from an unresolved V gene, and the cause of the rest is unknown. The DNA was the basis for D and trimming; V, J and clone size are from that table. The sample table lists 90,000 to 150,000 clones, 65% to 90% of them with a count of one. 9.5% to 13% of the sample comes from the top ten.

Source material: peripheral blood. This sequence was found in a human donor in a cohort sampled during active COVID-19. This chain joins TRBV20-1 to TRBJ1-1, with a tentative D gene TRBD1 over 5 matching bases. The DNA sequence reads TGCAGTGCTAGTTGGGGGGAGGCTGAAGCTTTCTTT. It translates as CSASWGEAEAFF.